The entry below gives a single T cell receptor beta chain sequence along with its context. Its cognate antigen is unknown. From germline, CDR1 is SGHRS and CDR2 YFSETQ. Trimming took off 9 bases at V and 1 base at J, with 16 bases between the two ends. The CDR3 runs 15 residues. This record belongs to a study of human thymus T cells. Broader study findings: Thymic and blood repertoires appeared to carry a bias in their V and J gene usage.

Donation was from healthy Finnish infants who were having corrective surgery that addressed congenital heart defects. No fixed cell number was used; all available blood leukocytes supplied DNA. Libraries were prepared by immunoSEQ multiplex PCR; TCRdb keeps only in-frame clonotypes and omits some of them. The sample lists approximately 40,000 clones, roughly 94% occurring once. The sequence was obtained from a boy in the first two years of life with a congenital heart defect but otherwise immunologically healthy. The rearrangement joins TRBV5-1 to TRBJ2-2; the D gene is possibly TRBD1 (6 bases). Sequenced input: blood. CDR3 residues: CATSGMTGNTGELFF. As DNA, the CDR3 is TGCGCCACCTCAGGGATGACAGGGAACACCGGGGAGCTGTTTTTT.